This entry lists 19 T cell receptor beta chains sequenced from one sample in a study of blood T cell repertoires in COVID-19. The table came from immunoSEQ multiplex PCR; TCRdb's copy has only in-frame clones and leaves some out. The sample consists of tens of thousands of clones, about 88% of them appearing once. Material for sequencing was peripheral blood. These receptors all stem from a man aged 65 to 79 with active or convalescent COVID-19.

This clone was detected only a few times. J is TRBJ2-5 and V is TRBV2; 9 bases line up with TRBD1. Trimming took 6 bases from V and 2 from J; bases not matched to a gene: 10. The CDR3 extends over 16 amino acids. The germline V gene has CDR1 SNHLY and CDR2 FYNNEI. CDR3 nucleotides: TGTGCCAGCAGGGGCGCGACAGGGGGGATACAAGAGACCCAGTACTTC. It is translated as CASRGATGGIQETQYF.

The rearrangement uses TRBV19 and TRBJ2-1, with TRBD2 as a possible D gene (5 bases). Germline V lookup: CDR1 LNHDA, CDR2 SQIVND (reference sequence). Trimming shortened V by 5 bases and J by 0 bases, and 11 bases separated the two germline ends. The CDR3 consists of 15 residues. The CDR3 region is CASSVLAYSYNEQFF. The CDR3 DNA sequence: TGTGCCAGTAGTGTCTTAGCGTACTCCTACAATGAGCAGTTCTTC.

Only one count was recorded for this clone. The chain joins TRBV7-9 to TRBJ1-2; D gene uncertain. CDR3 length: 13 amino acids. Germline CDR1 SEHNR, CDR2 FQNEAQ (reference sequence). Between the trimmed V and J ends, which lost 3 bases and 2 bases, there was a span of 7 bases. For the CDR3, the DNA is TGTGCCAGCAGCTTCGTACTGAACTATGGCTACACCTTC. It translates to CASSFVLNYGYTF.

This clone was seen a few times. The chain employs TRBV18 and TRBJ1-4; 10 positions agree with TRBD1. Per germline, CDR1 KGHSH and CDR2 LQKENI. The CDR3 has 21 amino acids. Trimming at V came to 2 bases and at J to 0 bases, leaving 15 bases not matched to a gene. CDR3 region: CASSPTPLTTGGPATNEKLFF. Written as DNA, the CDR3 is TGTGCCAGCTCACCAACTCCGTTAACGACAGGGGGCCCTGCAACTAATGAAAAACTGTTTTTT.

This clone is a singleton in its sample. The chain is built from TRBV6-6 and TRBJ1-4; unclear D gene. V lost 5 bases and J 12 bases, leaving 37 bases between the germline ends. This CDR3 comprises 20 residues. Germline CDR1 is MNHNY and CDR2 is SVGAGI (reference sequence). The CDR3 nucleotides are TGTGCCAGCAGTCCCACGGAGGGAGGGCGCCGTATAATGAAAATTGGGGAACTGTTTTTT. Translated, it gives CASSPTEGGRRIMKIGELFF.

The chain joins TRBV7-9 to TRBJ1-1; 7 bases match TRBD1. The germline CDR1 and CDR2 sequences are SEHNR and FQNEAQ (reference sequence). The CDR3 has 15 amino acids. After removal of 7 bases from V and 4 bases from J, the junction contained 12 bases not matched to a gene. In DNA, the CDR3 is TGTGCCAGCAACTCTGCGGGACAGCATCGCACTGAAGCTTTCTTT. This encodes CASNSAGQHRTEAFF. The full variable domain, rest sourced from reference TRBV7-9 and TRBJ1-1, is DTGVSQNPRHKITKRGQNVTFRCDPISEHNRLYWYRQTLGQGPEFLTYFQNEAQLEKSRLLSDRFSAERPKGSFSTLEIQRTEQGDSAMYLCASNSAGQHRTEAFFGQGTRLTVV.

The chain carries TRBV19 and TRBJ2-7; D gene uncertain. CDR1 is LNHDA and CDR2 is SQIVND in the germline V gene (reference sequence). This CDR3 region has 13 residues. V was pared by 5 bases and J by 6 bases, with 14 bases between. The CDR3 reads CASSLGVLGEQYF. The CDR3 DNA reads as TGTGCCAGTAGTCTCGGAGTCTTGGGCGAGCAGTACTTC.

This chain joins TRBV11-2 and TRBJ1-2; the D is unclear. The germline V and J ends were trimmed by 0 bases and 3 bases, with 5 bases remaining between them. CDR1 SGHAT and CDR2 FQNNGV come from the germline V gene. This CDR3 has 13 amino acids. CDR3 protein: CASSLDGDYGYTF. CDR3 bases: TGTGCCAGCAGCTTAGACGGAGACTATGGCTACACCTTC.

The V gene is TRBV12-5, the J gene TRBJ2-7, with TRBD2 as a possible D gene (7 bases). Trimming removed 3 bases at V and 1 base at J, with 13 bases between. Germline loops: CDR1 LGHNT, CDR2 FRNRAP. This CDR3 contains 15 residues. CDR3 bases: TGTGCTAGTGGTTTCGAGGGGGGGCGTTCCTACGAGCAGTACTTC. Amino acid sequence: CASGFEGGRSYEQYF.

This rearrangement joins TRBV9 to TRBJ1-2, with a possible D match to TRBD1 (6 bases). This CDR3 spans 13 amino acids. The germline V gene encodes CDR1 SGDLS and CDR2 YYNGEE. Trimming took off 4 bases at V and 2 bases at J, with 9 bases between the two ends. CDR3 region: CASSSGQNYGYTF. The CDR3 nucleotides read TGTGCCAGCAGCAGCGGACAGAACTATGGCTACACCTTC.

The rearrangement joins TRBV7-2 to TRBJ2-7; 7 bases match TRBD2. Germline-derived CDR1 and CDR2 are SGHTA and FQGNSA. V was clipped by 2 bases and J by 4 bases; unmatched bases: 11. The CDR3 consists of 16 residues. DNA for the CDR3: TGTGCCAGCAGCTTATTATCCCTCGTCGGGGGGTACGAGCAGTACTTC. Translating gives CASSLLSLVGGYEQYF. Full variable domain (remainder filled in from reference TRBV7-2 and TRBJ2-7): GAGVSQSPSNKVTEKGKDVELRCDPISGHTALYWYRQSLGQGLEFLIYFQGNSAPDKSGLPSDRFSAERTGGSVSTLTIQRTQQEDSAVYLCASSLLSLVGGYEQYFGPGTRLTVT.

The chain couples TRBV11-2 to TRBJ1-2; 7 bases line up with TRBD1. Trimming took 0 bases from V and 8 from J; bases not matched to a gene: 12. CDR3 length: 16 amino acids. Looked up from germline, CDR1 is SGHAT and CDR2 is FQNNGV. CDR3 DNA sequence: TGTGCCAGCAGCTTAGATCCTACAGGGGTTTCGTGGGGCTACACCTTC. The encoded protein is CASSLDPTGVSWGYTF.

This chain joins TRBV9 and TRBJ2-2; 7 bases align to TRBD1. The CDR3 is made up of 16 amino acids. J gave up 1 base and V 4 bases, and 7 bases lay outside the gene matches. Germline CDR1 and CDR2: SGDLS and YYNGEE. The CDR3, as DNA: TGTGCCAGCAGCCGAACCGGGACAGTGAACACCGGGGAGCTGTTTTTT. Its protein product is CASSRTGTVNTGELFF.

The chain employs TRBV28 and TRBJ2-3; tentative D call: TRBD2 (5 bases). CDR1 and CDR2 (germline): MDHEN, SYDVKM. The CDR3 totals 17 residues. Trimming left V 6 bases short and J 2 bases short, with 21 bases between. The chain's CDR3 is CASSSDEGRITTDTQYF. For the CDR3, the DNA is TGTGCCAGCAGCTCAGACGAGGGCAGGATAACCACAGATACGCAGTATTTT.

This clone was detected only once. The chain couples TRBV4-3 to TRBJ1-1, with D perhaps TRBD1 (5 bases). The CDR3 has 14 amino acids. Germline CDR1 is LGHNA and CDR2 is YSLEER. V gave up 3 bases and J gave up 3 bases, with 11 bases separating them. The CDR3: CASSQGPGDTEAFF. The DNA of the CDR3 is TGCGCCAGCAGCCAGGGCCCGGGGGACACTGAAGCTTTCTTT.

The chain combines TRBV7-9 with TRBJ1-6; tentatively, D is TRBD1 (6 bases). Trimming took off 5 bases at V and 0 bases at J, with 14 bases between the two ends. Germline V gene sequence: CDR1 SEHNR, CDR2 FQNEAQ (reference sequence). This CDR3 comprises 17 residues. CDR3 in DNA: TGTGCCAGCAGCAAACGGGACACCCACTCCTATAATTCACCCCTCCACTTT. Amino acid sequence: CASSKRDTHSYNSPLHF.

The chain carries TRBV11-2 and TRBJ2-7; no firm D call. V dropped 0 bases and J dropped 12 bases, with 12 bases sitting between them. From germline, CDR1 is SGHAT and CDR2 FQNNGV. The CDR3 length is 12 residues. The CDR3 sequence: CASSLDHVKPYF. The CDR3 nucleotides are TGTGCCAGCAGCTTAGATCATGTAAAGCCGTACTTC.

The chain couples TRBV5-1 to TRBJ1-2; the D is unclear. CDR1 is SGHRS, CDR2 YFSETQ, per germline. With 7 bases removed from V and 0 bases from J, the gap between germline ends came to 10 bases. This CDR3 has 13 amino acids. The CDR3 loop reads CASQDTANYGYTF. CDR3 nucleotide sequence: TGCGCCAGCCAAGACACCGCTAACTATGGCTACACCTTC.

The CDR3 DNA reads as TGCGCCAGCAGCGGACCAGGGGGTCGAACCGGGGAGCTGTTTTTT. Its protein is CASSGPGGRTGELFF. The chain links TRBV4-1 to TRBJ2-2, with TRBD1 identical over 7 bases. Germline trimming cut 5 bases from V and 5 bases from J; bases unmatched to any gene: 8. This CDR3 region has 15 residues. Looked up from germline, CDR1 is MGHRA and CDR2 is YSYEKL.